This T cell receptor (beta chain) was captured in a study of brain metastases from non-small cell lung cancer. Sequenced by immunoSEQ multiplex PCR; TCRdb stores in-frame clones only, minus some. This sample has over a thousand clones, with about 85% found just once. V lost 7 bases to trimming and J lost 7 bases, with 16 bases between them. The CDR3 contains 13 residues. Germline CDR1 and CDR2: SGHAT and FQNNGV. The sequence derives from a donor aged 40 or older with non-small cell lung cancer. The V gene is TRBV11-2, the J gene TRBJ2-5; D may match TRBD1 or TRBD2 (5 bases each). Material for sequencing was tumor-adjacent normal tissue. In DNA, the CDR3 is TGTGCCAGCAATGGGGGTCTCTCGGGGACCCAGTACTTC. Protein: CASNGGLSGTQYF.